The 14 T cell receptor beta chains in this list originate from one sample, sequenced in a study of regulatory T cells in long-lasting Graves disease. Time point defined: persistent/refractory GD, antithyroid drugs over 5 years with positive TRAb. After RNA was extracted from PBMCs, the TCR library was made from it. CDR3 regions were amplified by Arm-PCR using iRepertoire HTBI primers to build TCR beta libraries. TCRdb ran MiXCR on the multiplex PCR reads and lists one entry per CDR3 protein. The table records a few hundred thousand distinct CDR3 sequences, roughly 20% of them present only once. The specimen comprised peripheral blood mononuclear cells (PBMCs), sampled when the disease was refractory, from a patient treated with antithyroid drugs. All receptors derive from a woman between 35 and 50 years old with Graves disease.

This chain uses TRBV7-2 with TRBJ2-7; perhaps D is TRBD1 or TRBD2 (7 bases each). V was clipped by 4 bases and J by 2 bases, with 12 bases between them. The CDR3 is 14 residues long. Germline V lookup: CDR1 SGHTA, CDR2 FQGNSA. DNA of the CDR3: TGTGCCAGCAGCTCAGGGGGGGGGCCCTACGAGCAGTACTTC. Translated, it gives CASSSGGGPYEQYF.

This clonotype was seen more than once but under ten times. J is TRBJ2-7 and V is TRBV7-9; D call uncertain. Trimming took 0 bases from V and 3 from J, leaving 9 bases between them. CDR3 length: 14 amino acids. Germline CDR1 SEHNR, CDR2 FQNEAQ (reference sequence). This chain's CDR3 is CASSLAAVNYEQYF. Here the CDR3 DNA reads TGTGCCAGCAGCTTAGCGGCAGTCAACTACGAGCAGTACTTC.

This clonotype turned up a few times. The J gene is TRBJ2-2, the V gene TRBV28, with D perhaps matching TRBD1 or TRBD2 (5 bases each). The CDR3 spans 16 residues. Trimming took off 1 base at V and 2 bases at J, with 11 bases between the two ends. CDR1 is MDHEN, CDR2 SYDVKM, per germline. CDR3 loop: CASSLYGGLNTGELFF. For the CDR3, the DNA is TGTGCCAGCAGTTTATATGGGGGTTTAAACACCGGGGAGCTGTTTTTT.

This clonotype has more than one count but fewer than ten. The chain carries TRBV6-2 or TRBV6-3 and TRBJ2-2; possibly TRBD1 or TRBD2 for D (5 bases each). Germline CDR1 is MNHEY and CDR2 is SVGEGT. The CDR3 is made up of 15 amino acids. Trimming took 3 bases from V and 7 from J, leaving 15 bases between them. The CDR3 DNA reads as TGTGCCAGCAGTTATACAAGTTGGGGGATCGGGGAGCTGTTTTTT. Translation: CASSYTSWGIGELFF.

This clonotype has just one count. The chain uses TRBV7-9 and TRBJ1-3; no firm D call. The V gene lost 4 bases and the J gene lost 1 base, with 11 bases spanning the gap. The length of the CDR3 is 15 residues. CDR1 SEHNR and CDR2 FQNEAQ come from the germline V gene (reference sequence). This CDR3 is CASSSLIRSGNTIYF. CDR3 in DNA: TGTGCCAGCAGCTCCCTAATTAGGTCTGGAAACACCATATATTTT.

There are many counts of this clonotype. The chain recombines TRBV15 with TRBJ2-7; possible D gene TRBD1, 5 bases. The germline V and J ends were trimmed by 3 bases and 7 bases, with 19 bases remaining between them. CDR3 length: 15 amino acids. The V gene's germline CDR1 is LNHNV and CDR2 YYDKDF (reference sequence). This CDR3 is CATSSVPQGGKEQYF. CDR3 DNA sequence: TGTGCCACCAGCAGTGTACCCCAGGGTGGTAAGGAGCAGTACTTC.

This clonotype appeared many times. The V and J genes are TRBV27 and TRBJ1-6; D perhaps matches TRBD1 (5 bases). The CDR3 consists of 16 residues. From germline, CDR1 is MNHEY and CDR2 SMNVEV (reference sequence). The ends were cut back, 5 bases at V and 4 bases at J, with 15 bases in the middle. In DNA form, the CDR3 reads TGTGCCAGCAGTCCTCTCTCCACAGGATATAATTCACCCCTCCACTTT. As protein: CASSPLSTGYNSPLHF.

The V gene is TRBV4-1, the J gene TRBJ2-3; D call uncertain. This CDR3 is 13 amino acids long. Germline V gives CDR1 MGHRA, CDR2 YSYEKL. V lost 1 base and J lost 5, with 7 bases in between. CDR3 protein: CASSQGVEDTQYF. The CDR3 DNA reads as TGCGCCAGCAGCCAAGGGGTAGAAGATACGCAGTATTTT.

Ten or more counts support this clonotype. The CDR3 sequence is CASSEGYRDQPQHF. Here the CDR3 DNA reads TGTGCCAGCAGTGAGGGGTACAGGGATCAGCCCCAGCATTTT. V usage is TRBV12-3 or TRBV12-4 and J usage is TRBJ1-5; D perhaps matches TRBD1 (6 bases). Trimming left V 5 bases short and J 5 bases short, with 13 bases between. The length of the CDR3 is 14 residues.

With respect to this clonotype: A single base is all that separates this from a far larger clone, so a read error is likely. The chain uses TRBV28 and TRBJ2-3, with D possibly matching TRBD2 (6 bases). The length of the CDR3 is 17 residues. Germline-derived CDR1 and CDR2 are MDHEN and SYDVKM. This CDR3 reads CASRTSLTRELVPEASF. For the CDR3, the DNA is TGTGCCAGCAGAACCTCGTTAACACGGGAGCTAGTACCTGAAGCTTCCTTT. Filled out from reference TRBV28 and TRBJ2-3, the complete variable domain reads DVKVTQSSRYLVKRTGEKVFLECVQDMDHENMFWYRQDPGLGLRLIYFSYDVKMKEKGDIPEGYSVSREKKERFSLILESASTNQTSMYLCASRTSLTRELVPEASFGPGTRLTVL.

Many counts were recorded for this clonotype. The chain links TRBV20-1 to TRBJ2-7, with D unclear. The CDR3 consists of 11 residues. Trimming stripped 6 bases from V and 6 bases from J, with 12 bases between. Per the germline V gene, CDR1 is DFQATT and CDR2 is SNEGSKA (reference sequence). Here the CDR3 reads CSAQTFGEQYF. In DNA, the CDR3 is TGCAGTGCCCAAACATTCGGCGAGCAGTACTTC.

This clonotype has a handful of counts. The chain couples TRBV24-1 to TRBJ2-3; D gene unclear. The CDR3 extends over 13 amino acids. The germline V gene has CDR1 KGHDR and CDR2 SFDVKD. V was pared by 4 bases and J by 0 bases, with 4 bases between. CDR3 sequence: CATSEPSTDTQYF. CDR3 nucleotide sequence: TGTGCCACCAGTGAACCCAGCACAGATACGCAGTATTTT.

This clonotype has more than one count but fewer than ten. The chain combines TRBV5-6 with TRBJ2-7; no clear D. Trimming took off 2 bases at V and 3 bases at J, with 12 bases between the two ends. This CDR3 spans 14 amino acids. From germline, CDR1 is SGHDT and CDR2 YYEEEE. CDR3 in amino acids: CASSLIDPSYEQYF. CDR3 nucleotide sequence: TGTGCCAGCAGCTTAATAGATCCCAGCTACGAGCAGTACTTC.

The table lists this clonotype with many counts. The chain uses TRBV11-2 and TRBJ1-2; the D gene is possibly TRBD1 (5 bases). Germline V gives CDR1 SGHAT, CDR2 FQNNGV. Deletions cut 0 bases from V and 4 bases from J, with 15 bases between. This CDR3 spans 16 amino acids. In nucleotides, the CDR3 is TGTGCCAGCAGCTTAGATTTCGCCAGGACATCCTATGGCTACACCTTC. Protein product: CASSLDFARTSYGYTF.